The 21 T cell receptor beta chains below were found in one sample sequenced in a study of T cells in localized non-small cell lung cancer. Data came from immunoSEQ multiplex PCR; TCRdb stores just in-frame clones and leaves some out. This sample has roughly 58,000 clones, with roughly 79% found just once. The sequencing here drew on PBMCs, taken before any cancer treatment. The receptor set was obtained from a man aged 35-69 years with stage II lung adenocarcinoma.

The chain combines TRBV11-2 with TRBJ2-4; 7 bases line up with TRBD2. CDR1 SGHAT and CDR2 FQNNGV come from the germline V gene. V lost 5 bases, J lost 0 bases, and 4 bases stayed unmatched. CDR3 length: 15 amino acids. The CDR3 reads CASSGAGVAKNIQYF. CDR3 DNA: TGTGCCAGCAGCGGGGCGGGAGTAGCCAAAAACATTCAGTACTTC. Using reference TRBV11-2 and TRBJ2-4 for the parts outside the CDR3, the full variable domain is EAGVAQSPRYKIIEKRQSVAFWCNPISGHATLYWYQQILGQGPKLLIQFQNNGVVDDSQLPKDRFSAERLKGVDSTLKIQPAKLEDSAVYLCASSGAGVAKNIQYFGAGTRLSVL.

This clone was observed a single time. The rearrangement joins TRBV27 to TRBJ1-1; D not resolved. V lost 6 bases and J lost 1, with 12 bases in between. Germline loops: CDR1 MNHEY, CDR2 SMNVEV (reference sequence). The CDR3 length is 14 residues. CDR3 region: CASRGFRKNTEAFF. CDR3 nucleotide sequence: TGTGCCAGCAGGGGGTTTAGAAAGAACACTGAAGCTTTCTTT.

The J gene is TRBJ1-5, the V gene TRBV9; the D is unclear. Trimming stripped 3 bases from V and 1 base from J, with 11 bases between. The germline V gene has CDR1 SGDLS and CDR2 YYNGEE. The CDR3 has 15 residues. The DNA of the CDR3 is TGTGCCAGCAGCGCAGGTCCTCAAAGCAATCAGCCCCAGCATTTT. Translating it yields CASSAGPQSNQPQHF.

This clone has more than one count but fewer than ten. The V and J genes are TRBV7-6 and TRBJ2-5; 11 bases match TRBD2. Germline V gene lookup returns CDR1 SGHVS and CDR2 FNYEAQ. After removal of 5 bases from V and 7 bases from J, the junction contained 6 bases not matched to a gene. This CDR3 comprises 14 residues. DNA for the CDR3: TGTGCCAGCAGCCGACTAGCGGGGCCTGGGACCCAGTACTTC. As protein: CASSRLAGPGTQYF.

The rearrangement links TRBV6-1 to TRBJ1-1; 7 bases agree with TRBD1. V dropped 10 bases and J dropped 1; count of bases not matched to a gene: 3. The germline gives CDR1 MNHNS, CDR2 SASEGT. This CDR3 is built from 12 residues. The CDR3 reads CATQGRNTEAFF. DNA of the CDR3: TGTGCCACACAGGGGAGGAACACTGAAGCTTTCTTT.

The chain carries TRBV29-1 and TRBJ2-7; possible D gene TRBD2, 7 bases. This CDR3 contains 15 residues. V dropped 0 bases and J dropped 0 bases, with 12 bases sitting between them. Germline lookup yields CDR1 SQVTM and CDR2 ANQGSEA. DNA for the CDR3: TGCAGCGTTGAAGAGAGGGGGGGGCCCTCCTACGAGCAGTACTTC. The encoded protein is CSVEERGGPSYEQYF.

This clone turned up a few times. The chain combines TRBV12-5 with TRBJ1-2; D unresolved. The length of the CDR3 is 10 residues. V was clipped by 5 bases and J by 4 bases, with 2 bases between them. Per germline, CDR1 LGHNT and CDR2 FRNRAP. CDR3 protein: CASGTYGYTF. DNA of the CDR3: TGTGCTAGTGGTACCTATGGCTACACCTTC.

This clone was seen once. V gene TRBV29-1 combines with J gene TRBJ2-2, with 7 bases aligning to TRBD1. After removal of 3 bases from V and 0 bases from J, the junction contained 4 bases not matched to a gene. The germline V gene has CDR1 SQVTM and CDR2 ANQGSEA. The CDR3 is made up of 15 amino acids. In DNA, the CDR3 is TGCAGCGTTGACAGGGGGTACCCGAACACCGGGGAGCTGTTTTTT. As protein: CSVDRGYPNTGELFF.

This chain connects TRBV14 to TRBJ1-4, with unresolved D. The CDR3 runs to 15 residues. Germline V CDR1 and CDR2: SGHDN, FVKESK. The ends were cut back, 1 base at V and 8 bases at J, with 14 bases in the middle. The DNA of the CDR3 is TGTGCCAGCAGCCAAGGGGCATACAACTTGGAAAAACTGTTTTTT. Translation: CASSQGAYNLEKLFF.

The chain combines TRBV14 with TRBJ1-1, with 7 positions matching TRBD1. Germline CDR1 SGHDN, CDR2 FVKESK. With V trimmed by 5 bases and J by 1 base, 4 bases remained unmatched. The length of the CDR3 is 14 residues. CDR3 bases: TGTGCCAGCAGCGCTCAGGGGGGGAACACTGAAGCTTTCTTT. Translation gives CASSAQGGNTEAFF.

The chain has TRBV7-2 and TRBJ1-2; D remains unclear. CDR1 is SGHTA and CDR2 is FQGNSA in the germline V gene. V was shortened by 2 bases and J by 4 bases, with 11 bases between the two germline ends. The CDR3 covers 14 residues. The CDR3: CASSLSPEGYGYTF. The DNA for the CDR3 is TGTGCCAGCAGCTTATCCCCGGAAGGCTATGGCTACACCTTC.

The rearrangement joins TRBV14 to TRBJ2-2, with D perhaps assigned TRBD1 or TRBD2 (6 bases each). The CDR3 sequence is 17 residues long. Per the germline V gene, CDR1 is SGHDN and CDR2 is FVKESK. Trimming shortened V by 4 bases and J by 2 bases, and 17 bases separated the two germline ends. The CDR3 DNA sequence: TGTGCCAGCAGCCGCCTAAGACTAGGGGGAAACACCGGGGAGCTGTTTTTT. Its protein product is CASSRLRLGGNTGELFF.

V is TRBV6-6 and J is TRBJ2-1; 11 bases agree with TRBD2. Trimming took 8 bases from V and 4 from J; bases not matched to a gene: 7. Germline V lookup: CDR1 MNHNY, CDR2 SVGAGI (reference sequence). The CDR3 contains 15 residues. The CDR3 coding sequence is TGTGCCAGCTCAACTAGCGGGAGTCCTTACAATGAGCAGTTCTTC. Its translation: CASSTSGSPYNEQFF.

This chain joins TRBV9 and TRBJ1-5; unclear D gene. The V gene's germline CDR1 is SGDLS and CDR2 YYNGEE. Trimming shortened V by 3 bases and J by 4 bases, and 14 bases separated the two germline ends. The CDR3 sequence is 15 residues long. The chain's CDR3 is CASSAGLKRNQPQHF. The DNA of the CDR3 is TGTGCCAGCAGCGCCGGCCTAAAGAGGAATCAGCCCCAGCATTTT.

This chain connects TRBV6-5 to TRBJ1-3; D is possibly TRBD1 (6 bases). The CDR3 consists of 15 residues. V was cut by 8 bases and J by 4 bases, with 18 bases left in between. The V gene's germline CDR1 is MNHEY and CDR2 SVGAGI. The CDR3 protein is CASGGQLRLGNTIYF. CDR3 nucleotides: TGTGCCAGCGGGGGGCAACTCCGCCTCGGAAACACCATATATTTT.

The chain has TRBV9 and TRBJ2-3; D possibly corresponds to TRBD2 (6 bases). The CDR3 loop spans 15 amino acids. Germline CDR1 is SGDLS and CDR2 is YYNGEE. The V end lost 4 bases, the J end lost 4 bases, and 16 bases lay between the germline ends. The CDR3 protein is CASSKRLDGPDTQYF. The CDR3 DNA reads TGTGCCAGCAGCAAGCGACTAGATGGCCCAGATACGCAGTATTTT.

V gene TRBV12-5 combines with J gene TRBJ2-6; TRBD2 might be the D (6 bases). The CDR3 spans 14 residues. V lost 9 bases to trimming and J lost 4 bases, with 13 bases between them. Germline CDR1 and CDR2: LGHNT and FRNRAP. This CDR3 reads CASLGSSGANVLTF. CDR3 DNA: TGTGCTAGCCTCGGGAGTTCCGGGGCCAACGTCCTGACTTTC.

The chain carries TRBV5-1 and TRBJ1-1; D remains unclear. Trimming removed 0 bases at V and 1 base at J, with 13 bases between. This CDR3 region has 16 residues. Germline CDR1 is SGHRS and CDR2 is YFSETQ. The CDR3 DNA is TGCGCCAGCAGCTTGGGTAGTGGGAGCGAGAACACTGAAGCTTTCTTT. Translated, it gives CASSLGSGSENTEAFF. The full variable domain, with the rest looked up from reference TRBV5-1 and TRBJ1-1, is KAGVTQTPRYLIKTRGQQVTLSCSPISGHRSVSWYQQTPGQGLQFLFEYFSETQRNKGNFPGRFSGRQFSNSRSEMNVSTLELGDSALYLCASSLGSGSENTEAFFGQGTRLTVV.

The V and J genes are TRBV2 and TRBJ2-1; a weak D match, TRBD2 (6 bases). Between the trimmed V and J ends, which lost 3 bases and 5 bases, there was a span of 11 bases. The CDR3 totals 14 residues. Germline CDR1 reads SNHLY; CDR2 reads FYNNEI. The CDR3: CASSESSVDNEQFF. The DNA of the CDR3 is TGTGCCAGCAGTGAGTCTAGCGTGGACAATGAGCAGTTCTTC.

The chain uses TRBV28 and TRBJ2-1; TRBD1 is a possible D gene (6 bases). CDR3 length: 15 amino acids. Trimming took off 7 bases at V and 4 bases at J, with 17 bases between the two ends. Germline CDR1 is MDHEN and CDR2 is SYDVKM. This CDR3 is CASTPTGVSYNEQFF. CDR3 nucleotide sequence: TGTGCCAGCACTCCGACAGGTGTATCATACAATGAGCAGTTCTTC.

The CDR3 DNA follows: TGTGCCAGCGGCAGACTAGCTAGCACAGATACGCAGTATTTT. It codes for CASGRLASTDTQYF. The J gene is TRBJ2-3, the V gene TRBV2; TRBD2 aligns across 7 bases. V gave up 8 bases and J gave up 0 bases; unmatched junction bases: 5. The CDR3 loop spans 14 amino acids. The germline V gene encodes CDR1 SNHLY and CDR2 FYNNEI.